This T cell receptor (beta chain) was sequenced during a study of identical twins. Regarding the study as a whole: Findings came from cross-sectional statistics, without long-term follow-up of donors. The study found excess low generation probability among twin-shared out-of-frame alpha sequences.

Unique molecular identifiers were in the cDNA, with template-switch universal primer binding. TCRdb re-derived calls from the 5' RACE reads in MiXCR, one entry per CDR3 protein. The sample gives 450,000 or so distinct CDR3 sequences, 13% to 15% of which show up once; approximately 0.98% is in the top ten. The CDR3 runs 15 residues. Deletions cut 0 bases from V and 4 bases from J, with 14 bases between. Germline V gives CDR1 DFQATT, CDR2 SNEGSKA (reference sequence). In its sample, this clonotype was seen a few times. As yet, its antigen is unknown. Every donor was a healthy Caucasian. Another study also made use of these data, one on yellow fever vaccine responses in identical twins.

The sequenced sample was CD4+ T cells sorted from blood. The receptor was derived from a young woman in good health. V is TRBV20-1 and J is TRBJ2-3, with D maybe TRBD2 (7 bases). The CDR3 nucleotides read TGCAGTGCTAGAGATCCCCGCGGGGGCTCAGATACGCAGTATTTT. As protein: CSARDPRGGSDTQYF.